This paragraph covers one T cell receptor beta chain sequence. What it recognizes is unknown. This same CDR3 is encoded by further DNA sequences in the sample. Though probably carrying unrecorded immune exposures, donors were nominally healthy at sampling. Researchers ran the PCR with 60 Vbeta and 13 Jbeta primers. Sequencing was performed with immunoSEQ multiplex PCR; in TCRdb, only in-frame clones are kept and a portion is missing. The data show 80,000 to 100,000 clones, with over 75% seen just once and about 4.9% held by the top ten. This sample was taken from a study of cytomegalovirus exposure and HLA in healthy donors. Study results and caveats: Researchers reportedly found TCR beta sequences accurately predicted most subjects' HLA-A and HLA-B alleles.

Unmatched junction bases numbered 8, after V lost 5 bases and J lost 1 base. The CDR3 runs to 15 residues. Germline lookup yields CDR1 SGHRS and CDR2 YFSETQ. The rearrangement uses TRBV5-1 and TRBJ1-1; 7 bases fit TRBD1. This TCR derives from a man aged 40-50 years in good health and CMV-seropositive. Sequencing used PBMCs. CDR3 sequence: CASRPIQGTNTEAFF. CDR3 bases: TGCGCCAGCAGGCCTATACAGGGGACGAACACTGAAGCTTTCTTT.